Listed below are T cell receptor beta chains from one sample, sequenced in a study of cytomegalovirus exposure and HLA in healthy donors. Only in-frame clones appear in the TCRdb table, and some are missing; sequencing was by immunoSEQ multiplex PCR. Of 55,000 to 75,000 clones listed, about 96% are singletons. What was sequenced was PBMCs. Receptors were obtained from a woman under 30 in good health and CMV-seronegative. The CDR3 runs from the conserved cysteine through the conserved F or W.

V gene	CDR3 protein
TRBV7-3	CASSLGTGTGYEQYF
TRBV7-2	CATLAGSTDTQYF
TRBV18	CASSPLSGFAEAFF
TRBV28	CASSLPTTGEKLFF
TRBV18	CASSGGASSYEQYF
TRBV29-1	CSVHTTGYRATGELFF
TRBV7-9	CASGRVLGNTGELFF
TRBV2	CASSPDRLAGGSGTQYF
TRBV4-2	CASSQEGQGAPGANVLTF
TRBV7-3	CASSSNAGTSVGGELFF
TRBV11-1	CASSRPLGAQYF
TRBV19	CASTAGSDTQYF
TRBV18	CASSPPIAGGAYEQYF
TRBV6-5	CASSYVHSNTEAFF
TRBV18	CASSPGLPGENQPQHF
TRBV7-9	CASSLRQGRSEKLFF
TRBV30	CAWSVRQGRAFF
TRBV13	CASKSQRGDRTGELFF
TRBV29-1	CSVEGPPRGSYTF
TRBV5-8	CASSFGTTVEQYF
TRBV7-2	CASSPQRNEQFF
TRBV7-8	CASSQGQAGAFF
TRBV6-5	CASSTGTGDYNEQFF
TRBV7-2	CASSNRGNTIYF
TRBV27	CASSPGGLPEQYF